A single T cell receptor beta chain is shown here with its context. Here immunoSEQ multiplex PCR was the method, and the copy in TCRdb shows in-frame clones only, minus some. The sample has about 320,000 clones, about 85% seen once. This record belongs to a study of blood T cell repertoires in COVID-19. The CDR3 has 13 amino acids. Germline V CDR1 and CDR2: SGHNT, YYREEE (reference sequence). V shed 10 bases and J 1 base; nucleotides not matched to a gene: 6. The chain has TRBV5-4 and TRBJ2-5; 8 bases are a match to TRBD2. The specimen was PBMCs or T cells enriched from blood (not recorded which). This clonotype was sampled from a woman aged 25 to 39 who had been exposed to COVID-19. This chain's CDR3 is CAVNSGIQETQYF. In DNA, the CDR3 is TGTGCCGTTAATAGCGGGATCCAAGAGACCCAGTACTTC.